Each of the 9 T cell receptor beta chains below was sequenced from the same sample in a study of blood T cell repertoires in COVID-19. Data came from immunoSEQ multiplex PCR; TCRdb stores just in-frame clones and leaves some out. The table includes roughly 200,000 clones, around nine tenths detected once. Sequencing input: peripheral blood. These receptors originate from a man between 18 and 35 years old with active or convalescent COVID-19.

This chain links TRBV11-2 with TRBJ2-3, with 10 bases lining up with TRBD2. Germline loops: CDR1 SGHAT, CDR2 FQNNGV. CDR3 length: 18 amino acids. Trimming removed 3 bases from V and 0 bases from J; junction bases left unmatched: 9. As DNA, the CDR3 is TGTGCCAGCAGCTTCCTAGCGGGAGATCTTTCTAGCACAGATACGCAGTATTTT. This sequence encodes CASSFLAGDLSSTDTQYF.

In its sample, this clone was seen a few times. This chain connects TRBV19 to TRBJ1-2; 9 bases align to TRBD1. Germline V gene lookup returns CDR1 LNHDA and CDR2 SQIVND (reference sequence). CDR3 size: 13 residues. The V gene end was trimmed by 6 bases and the J gene end by 5 bases; junction bases not matched to a gene: 4. The CDR3 spells CASRTTGGYGYTF. CDR3 nucleotides: TGTGCCAGTAGGACGACAGGGGGGTATGGCTACACCTTC.

The chain recombines TRBV4-2 with TRBJ1-5; D is ambiguous. The CDR3 extends over 15 amino acids. The V gene's germline CDR1 is LGHNA and CDR2 YNFKEQ. V lost 0 bases, J lost 6 bases, and 12 bases lay in between. CDR3 in amino acids: CASSQEPWAGQPQHF. The CDR3, as DNA: TGTGCCAGCAGCCAAGAACCTTGGGCCGGTCAGCCCCAGCATTTT.

The J gene is TRBJ1-1, the V gene TRBV15, with D perhaps TRBD1 (5 bases). The CDR3 has 15 amino acids. Germline V lookup: CDR1 LNHNV, CDR2 YYDKDF (reference sequence). Trimming cost V 1 base and J 5 bases, with 14 bases left between them. The chain's CDR3 is CATSRGLQGGTEAFF. CDR3 DNA: TGTGCCACCAGCAGAGGCCTGCAGGGTGGAACTGAAGCTTTCTTT.

The J gene is TRBJ2-5, the V gene TRBV5-6; 9 nucleotides line up with TRBD1. The CDR3 is 16 amino acids. After removal of 4 bases from V and 1 base from J, the junction contained 8 bases not matched to a gene. Per germline, CDR1 SGHDT and CDR2 YYEEEE. Written as DNA, the CDR3 is TGTGCCAGCAGCCAACAGGGGGCGTTAATCCAAGAGACCCAGTACTTC. Translation: CASSQQGALIQETQYF.

This clone appeared a single time. J is TRBJ2-5 and V is TRBV7-2, with 7 bases aligning to TRBD1. CDR3 length: 13 amino acids. The V and J ends lost 5 bases and 5 bases, in that order; junction bases with no gene match: 5. CDR1 and CDR2 from the germline V gene are SGHTA and FQGNSA. This CDR3 reads CASSLRDSETQYF. CDR3 nucleotides: TGTGCCAGCAGCCTACGGGACAGTGAGACCCAGTACTTC. Variable domain in full (rest from reference TRBV7-2 and TRBJ2-5): GAGVSQSPSNKVTEKGKDVELRCDPISGHTALYWYRQSLGQGLEFLIYFQGNSAPDKSGLPSDRFSAERTGGSVSTLTIQRTQQEDSAVYLCASSLRDSETQYFGPGTRLLVL.

The rearrangement joins TRBV6-1 to TRBJ2-3; 7 bases are a match to TRBD2. Germline values: CDR1 MNHNS, CDR2 SASEGT. The CDR3 consists of 16 residues. V lost 3 bases and J lost 2; bases outside the gene matches: 8. CDR3 residues: CASSERASGFTDTQYF. CDR3 DNA: TGTGCCAGCAGTGAGCGGGCTAGCGGTTTCACAGATACGCAGTATTTT.

The chain is built from TRBV6-5 and TRBJ2-7; 8 bases agree with TRBD1. This CDR3 region has 14 residues. In germline, CDR1 is MNHEY, CDR2 SVGAGI. The V and J ends lost 9 bases and 0 bases, in that order; junction bases with no gene match: 7. CDR3 amino acids: CASKIRGHSYEQYF. The DNA for the CDR3 is TGTGCCAGTAAGATCAGGGGGCACTCCTACGAGCAGTACTTC.

The rearrangement joins TRBV6-5 to TRBJ1-2; 7 bases line up with TRBD1. The CDR3 contains 14 residues. Trimming took 6 bases from V and 2 from J; bases not matched to a gene: 6. CDR1 is MNHEY and CDR2 is SVGAGI in the germline V gene. CDR3 amino acids: CASSAMTGNYGYTF. CDR3 sequence (DNA): TGTGCCAGCAGCGCTATGACAGGGAACTATGGCTACACCTTC.